The source of this TCR beta chain is a study of T-cell memory formation after mild COVID-19. Findings and caveats of the study: CD4/CD8 balance held among clones contracting day 15 to 85, and later expanders leaned CD4+. A second wave of clones peaked on day 37, and their SARS-CoV-2 specificity went unconfirmed.

TCRdb reanalysed the 5' RACE reads using MiXCR and keeps one entry per CDR3 protein. The table records some 410,000 distinct CDR3 sequences, about 22% of them present only once. Worth noting for this clonotype: Its antigen is still unknown. This is likely a read error, given that the CDR3 carries no conserved phenylalanine or tryptophan at its end.

The sequenced material came from PBMCs or a T cell subset sorted from them (not recorded which). This clonotype was sampled from an adult woman who had mild COVID-19 (a few samples of this study predate the infection). Cell type and time point are not known.

The CDR3 here is CASSQERGWNTGELFL. CDR3 bases: TGTGCCAGCAGCCAAGAGCGGGGATGGAACACCGGGGAGCTGTTTCTT. This rearrangement joins TRBV4-2 to TRBJ2-2; possibly TRBD2 for D (6 bases). The CDR3 consists of 16 residues. CDR1 and CDR2 (germline): LGHNA, YNFKEQ. V dropped 0 bases and J dropped 1 base, with 9 bases sitting between them.